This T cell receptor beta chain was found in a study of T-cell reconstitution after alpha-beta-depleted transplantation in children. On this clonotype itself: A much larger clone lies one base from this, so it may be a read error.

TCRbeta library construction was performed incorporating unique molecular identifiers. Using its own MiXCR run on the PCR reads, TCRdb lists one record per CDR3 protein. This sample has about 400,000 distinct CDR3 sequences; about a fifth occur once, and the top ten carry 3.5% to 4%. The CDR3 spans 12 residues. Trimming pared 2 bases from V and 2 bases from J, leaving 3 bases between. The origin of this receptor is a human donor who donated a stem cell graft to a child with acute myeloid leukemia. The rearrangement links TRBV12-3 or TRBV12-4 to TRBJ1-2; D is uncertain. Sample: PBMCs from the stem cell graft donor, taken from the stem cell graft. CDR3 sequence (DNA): TGTGCCAGCAGTTTAAAGAACTATGGCTACACCTTC. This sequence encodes CASSLKNYGYTF.